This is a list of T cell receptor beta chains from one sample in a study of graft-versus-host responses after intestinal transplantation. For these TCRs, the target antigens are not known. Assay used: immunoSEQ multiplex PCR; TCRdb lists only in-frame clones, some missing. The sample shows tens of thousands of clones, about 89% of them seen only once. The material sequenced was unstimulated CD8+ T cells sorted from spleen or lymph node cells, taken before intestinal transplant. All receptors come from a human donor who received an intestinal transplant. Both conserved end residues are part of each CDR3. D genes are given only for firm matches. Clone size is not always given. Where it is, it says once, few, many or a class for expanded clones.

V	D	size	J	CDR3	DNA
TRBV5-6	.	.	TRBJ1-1	CASSVVLSQYPEAFF	TGTGCCAGCAGCGTAGTTCTGTCCCAATATCCTGAAGCTTTCTTT
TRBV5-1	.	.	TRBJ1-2	CASTPFQDGIYGYTF	TGCGCCAGCACCCCGTTTCAGGATGGAATCTATGGCTACACCTTC
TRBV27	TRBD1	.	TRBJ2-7	CASSADREFYEQYF	TGTGCCAGCAGTGCGGACAGGGAATTCTACGAGCAGTACTTC
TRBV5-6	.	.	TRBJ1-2	CASSLGSRPAGYGYTF	TGTGCCAGCAGCTTGGGTTCGAGACCCGCGGGTTATGGCTACACCTTC
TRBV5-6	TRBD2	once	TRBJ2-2	CASSPNTSGRWTGELFF	TGTGCCAGCAGCCCTAATACTAGCGGGAGGTGGACCGGGGAGCTGTTTTTT
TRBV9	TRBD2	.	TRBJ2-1	CASTGSLADYNEQFF	TGTGCCAGCACCGGGAGCCTAGCGGATTACAATGAGCAGTTCTTC
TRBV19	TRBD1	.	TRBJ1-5	CASSSRTGPDQPQHF	TGTGCCAGTAGTAGCCGGACAGGTCCGGATCAGCCCCAGCATTTT
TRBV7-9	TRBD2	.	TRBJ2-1	CASKLAGGPDEQFF	TGTGCCAGCAAATTAGCGGGAGGGCCTGATGAGCAGTTCTTC
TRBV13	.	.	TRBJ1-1	CASSPGGTRSLTEAFF	TGTGCCAGCAGCCCCGGGGGAACTAGGAGCCTCACTGAAGCTTTCTTT
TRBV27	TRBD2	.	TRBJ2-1	CASRSSTSGPYNEQFF	TGTGCCAGCAGATCCTCGACTAGCGGACCTTACAATGAGCAGTTCTTC
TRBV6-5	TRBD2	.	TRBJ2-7	CASSYGDGGSYEQYF	TGTGCCAGCAGTTACGGTGACGGGGGGTCCTACGAGCAGTACTTC
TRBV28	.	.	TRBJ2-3	CASSSHTEDLSYTDTQYF	TGTGCCAGCAGTTCCCACACCGAGGACTTAAGCTACACAGATACGCAGTATTTT
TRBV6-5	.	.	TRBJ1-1	CASSYSTPFAEAFF	TGTGCCAGCAGTTACTCGACTCCCTTCGCTGAAGCTTTCTTT
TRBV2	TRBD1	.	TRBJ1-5	CASRARDRVWQPQHF	TGTGCCAGCAGAGCCCGGGACAGGGTTTGGCAGCCCCAGCATTTT
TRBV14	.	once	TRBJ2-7	CASSQDTYEQYF	TGTGCCAGCAGCCAAGATACCTACGAGCAGTACTTC
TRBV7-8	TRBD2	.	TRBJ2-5	CASSPHGLAGETQYF	TGTGCCAGCAGCCCCCATGGACTAGCTGGAGAGACCCAGTACTTC
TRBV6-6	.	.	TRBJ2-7	CASRIGTAPFYEQYF	TGTGCCAGCAGAATCGGGACTGCGCCGTTCTACGAGCAGTACTTC
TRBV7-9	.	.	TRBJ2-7	CASSSYSGYEQYF	TGTGCCAGCAGCTCCTATAGCGGATACGAGCAGTACTTC
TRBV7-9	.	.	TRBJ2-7	CASRGAGVGYEQYF	TGTGCCAGTCGGGGGGCGGGAGTCGGCTACGAGCAGTACTTC
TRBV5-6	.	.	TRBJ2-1	CASSLASYNEQFF	TGTGCCAGCAGCTTGGCATCCTACAATGAGCAGTTCTTC
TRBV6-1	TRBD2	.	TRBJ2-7	CASGVEREITEQYF	TGTGCCAGCGGCGTCGAGCGGGAGATCACCGAGCAGTACTTC
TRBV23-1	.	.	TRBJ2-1	CASRAFGQFF	TGCGCCAGCAGAGCGTTCGGGCAGTTCTTC
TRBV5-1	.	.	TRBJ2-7	CASSPRTGHITYEQYF	TGCGCCAGCAGCCCCCGGACGGGACACATTACCTACGAGCAGTACTTC
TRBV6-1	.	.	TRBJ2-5	CASSEYRLETQYF	TGTGCCAGCAGTGAGTACAGGTTAGAGACCCAGTACTTC